In its sample, the clone carrying this T cell receptor beta chain was seen once. These data belong to a study of blood T cell repertoires in COVID-19. The CDR3 covers 14 residues. The V end was cut by 3 bases, the J end by 4 bases, with 10 bases between. From germline, CDR1 is LNHNV and CDR2 YYDKDF (reference sequence). TCRdb keeps only in-frame clones here, not all; method: immunoSEQ multiplex PCR. This table holds approximately 97,000 clones, about nine tenths found once. Sequencing was performed on peripheral blood. This TCR came from a man aged 18 to 35 with acute or convalescent COVID-19. The V call is TRBV15, the J call TRBJ1-3, with D perhaps matching TRBD1 (6 bases). CDR3 residues: CATSSEGQGNTIYF. CDR3 nucleotide sequence: TGTGCCACCAGCAGCGAGGGACAAGGAAACACCATATATTTT.